Listed below are T cell receptor beta chains from one sample, sequenced in a study of blood T cell repertoires in COVID-19. The data were produced by immunoSEQ multiplex PCR, yet TCRdb's version contains in-frame clones alone and is incomplete. The profile shows 190,000 or so clones, 70% to 90% of them singletons. The sequenced sample was peripheral blood. These receptor sequences come from a woman in her 70s with acute or convalescent COVID-19. Each CDR3 is given without its conserved first and last residue.

v_gene,j_gene,CDR3aa
TRBV5-6,TRBJ2-1,ASSFLTGGARNEQF
TRBV2,TRBJ2-3,AGQVTDTQY
TRBV2,TRBJ2-7,ASKEGTTTAQY
TRBV7-6,TRBJ2-5,ASSLGSAGGRYETQY
TRBV6-6,TRBJ1-2,ASSPGRGGVPYGYT
TRBV2,TRBJ1-1,ASSAQLGQGTEAF
TRBV5-1,TRBJ2-7,ASALTGGWYEQY
TRBV29-1,TRBJ2-5,SVDRGWQETQY
TRBV5-1,TRBJ2-1,ASSSGGNEQF
TRBV5-6,TRBJ1-5,ASSSGTLSNQPQH
TRBV4-2,TRBJ2-5,ASSHQGSETQY
TRBV7-8,TRBJ2-5,ASSFPRVRETQY
TRBV6-5,TRBJ2-7,ASSRFQGGSYEQY
TRBV9,TRBJ2-2,ASSVGGTANTGELF
TRBV7-9,TRBJ2-3,ASSLPSGVGTQY
TRBV4-2,TRBJ1-5,ASSQEGPKAGLLPQH
TRBV7-2,TRBJ2-7,ASSLLAGNYEQY
TRBV6-5,TRBJ2-3,ASSSRQGVADTQY
TRBV20-1,TRBJ2-2,SASGAGELF
TRBV18,TRBJ2-7,ASSPPQIPYEQY
TRBV5-1,TRBJ2-3,ASSPTSGEDTQY
TRBV7-2,TRBJ1-6,ASSPLGQENSPLH
TRBV3-1/TRBV3-2,TRBJ1-2,ASSSVQGVYGYT
TRBV7-8,TRBJ1-2,ASSPAAMSTGDNYGYT
TRBV28,TRBJ1-5,ASSSPTGGNQPQH
TRBV6-6,TRBJ2-3,ASSQGLAGGPNTQY
TRBV6-5,TRBJ1-1,ASSYSSQGAGEAF
TRBV28,TRBJ2-1,ASSLFASGRRRNEQF
TRBV28,TRBJ1-5,ASTQAQTNQPQH
TRBV27,TRBJ1-1,AARAGLNTEAF
TRBV4-1,TRBJ2-7,ASSHGRTGVYEQY
TRBV19,TRBJ1-1,ASSIPTGRGRTEAF
TRBV5-1,TRBJ2-1,ASGRQGEINEQF
TRBV6-6,TRBJ1-3,ASSYTSGSAGNTIY
TRBV29-1,TRBJ1-2,SVEPDGSFGYT
TRBV5-6,TRBJ1-4,ASSLSGQQEKLF
TRBV3-1/TRBV3-2,TRBJ1-6,ASSPKWNSPLH
TRBV10-1,TRBJ2-6,ASSEGGSGANVLT
TRBV6-5,TRBJ1-3,ASDRDRGSGNTIY
TRBV2,TRBJ2-7,ASSQRQGIYEQY